These T cell receptor beta chains were read from a single sample in a study of blood T cell repertoires in COVID-19. Only in-frame clones appear in the TCRdb table, and some are missing; sequencing was by immunoSEQ multiplex PCR. Altogether around 60,000 clones are present, about 92% being singletons, with the ten largest covering 4.6%. Sequenced sample: peripheral blood. Every receptor here comes from a man between 50 and 59 years old with active COVID-19. Each CDR3 is given with its conserved first and last residue. Fields, in order: D gene, V gene, clone size, J gene, CDR3 DNA, CDR3 protein. D genes are given only for firm matches. Some rows have no size entry. The others give once, few or many, or a class for an expanded clone.

-	TRBV14	once	TRBJ1-5	TGTGCCAGCAGCCAATGGGGGCCTAGCAATCAGCCCCAGCATTTT	CASSQWGPSNQPQHF
-	TRBV7-9	-	TRBJ1-2	TGTGCCAGCAGCGCCCCGGCCGCCCTCTCTAGTATCTATGGCTACACCTTC	CASSAPAALSSIYGYTF
-	TRBV4-1	-	TRBJ1-6	TGCGCCAGCGGGATTAGGACAGAAAATTCACCCCTCCACTTT	CASGIRTENSPLHF
TRBD1	TRBV6-5	once	TRBJ1-2	TGTGCCAGCAGTTTACAGGGGGCTAGCTATGGCTACACCTTC	CASSLQGASYGYTF
-	TRBV5-1	-	TRBJ2-1	TGCGCCAGCAGCTTGAGCCCAGGACAGACCTACAATGAGCAGTTCTTC	CASSLSPGQTYNEQFF
-	TRBV5-6	-	TRBJ2-1	TGTGCCAGCAGCTCGCTTAAGAGCTCCTACAATGAGCAGTTCTTC	CASSSLKSSYNEQFF
TRBD1	TRBV28	-	TRBJ2-7	TGTGCCAGCCTACAGGGGAACTCCTACGAGCAGTACTTC	CASLQGNSYEQYF
TRBD2	TRBV4-3	-	TRBJ2-5	TGCGCCAGCAGCCAAGCGGGGGGACAAGAGACCCAGTACTTC	CASSQAGGQETQYF
TRBD2	TRBV9	-	TRBJ2-1	TGTGCCAGCAGCGTTGGACTAGCGGGGGAGGATAATGAGCAGTTCTTC	CASSVGLAGEDNEQFF
-	TRBV5-1	-	TRBJ2-3	TGCGCCAGCAGCTTATACGGGTCAGATACGCAGTATTTT	CASSLYGSDTQYF
-	TRBV5-1	-	TRBJ2-5	TGCGCCAGCCGGGGGACAGCTCAAGAGACCCAGTACTTC	CASRGTAQETQYF
-	TRBV27	-	TRBJ2-7	TGTGCCAGCAGTTTATCCGGAGGGGGGGACTCCTACGAGCAGTACTTC	CASSLSGGGDSYEQYF
-	TRBV6-6	-	TRBJ2-1	TGTGCCAGCAGTTACACTACCTACAATGAGCAGTTCTTC	CASSYTTYNEQFF
TRBD1	TRBV28	-	TRBJ1-5	TGTGCCAGCAGCTCCCCAGAGGACAGGGATCAGCCCCAGCATTTT	CASSSPEDRDQPQHF
TRBD1	TRBV28	-	TRBJ2-7	TGTGCCAGCAGTTTACGGGTGGGCAGGGGGAAGTCCTACGAGCAGTACTTC	CASSLRVGRGKSYEQYF
-	TRBV5-5	-	TRBJ1-1	TGTGCCAGCAGCTTGGAGGGGCCTACTGAAGCTTTCTTT	CASSLEGPTEAFF
-	TRBV19	-	TRBJ1-5	TGTGCCAGTGAAACAGGGTGGGGCAATCAGCCCCAGCATTTT	CASETGWGNQPQHF
-	TRBV2	-	TRBJ1-1	TGTGCCAGCAGCGGACGACAGTTTGAAGCTTTCTTT	CASSGRQFEAFF